This T cell receptor (beta chain) was recorded in a study of blood T cell repertoires in COVID-19. This clone was counted between two and nine times. V dropped 7 bases and J dropped 0 bases, with 10 bases sitting between them. Germline V lookup: CDR1 LGHDT, CDR2 YNNKEL (reference sequence). The CDR3 is made up of 14 amino acids. The authors' processing: Scientists estimated how many nucleated cells there were by amplifying reference gene primers. Assay used: immunoSEQ multiplex PCR; TCRdb lists only in-frame clones, some missing. V, J and clone size derive from that table, while D and trimming were established from the DNA sequence. Of some 220,000 clones in the sample, 75% to 85% were seen once.

The receptor was derived from a woman in her twenties or thirties with COVID-19, enrolled during active disease. The genes are TRBV3-1 (or the pseudogene TRBV3-2) and TRBJ2-1, with D perhaps TRBD1 (6 bases). The sequenced sample consisted of peripheral blood. The CDR3 sequence is CASNGQSSYNEQFF. CDR3 sequence (DNA): TGTGCCAGCAACGGACAGTCCTCCTACAATGAGCAGTTCTTC.